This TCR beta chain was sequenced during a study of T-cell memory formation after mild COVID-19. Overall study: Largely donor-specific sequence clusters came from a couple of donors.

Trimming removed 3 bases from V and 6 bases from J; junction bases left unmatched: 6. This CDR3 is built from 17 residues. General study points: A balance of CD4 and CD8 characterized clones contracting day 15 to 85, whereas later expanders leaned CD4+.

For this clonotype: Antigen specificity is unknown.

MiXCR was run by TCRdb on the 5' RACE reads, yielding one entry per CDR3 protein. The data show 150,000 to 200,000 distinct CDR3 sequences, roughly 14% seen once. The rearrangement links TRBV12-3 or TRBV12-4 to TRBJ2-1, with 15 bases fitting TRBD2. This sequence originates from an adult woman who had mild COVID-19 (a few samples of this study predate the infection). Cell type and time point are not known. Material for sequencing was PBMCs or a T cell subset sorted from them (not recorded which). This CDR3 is CASSFGTSGRLGNEQFF. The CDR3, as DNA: TGTGCCAGCAGTTTTGGGACTAGCGGGAGGTTAGGCAATGAGCAGTTCTTC.